What follows are 27 T cell receptor beta chains derived from one specimen sequenced in a study of shared clonotypes between healthy human individuals. Measured with immunoSEQ multiplex PCR; TCRdb has only the in-frame clones, and not every one. The data show 450,000 to 600,000 clones, with around 74% seen just once and around 13% held by the top ten. Specimen: PBMCs. The receptors here all came from a woman between 40 and 55 years old in good health. Some clones in this sample may be carry-over from other donors' samples.

The CDR3 coding sequence is TGTGCCATCAGTTTAGGACGTGGAGAGACCCAGTACTTC. This encodes CAISLGRGETQYF. The rearrangement joins TRBV10-3 to TRBJ2-5; D unclear. The ends were cut back, 5 bases at V and 4 bases at J, with 11 bases in the middle. This CDR3 is built from 13 residues. CDR1 and CDR2 from the germline V gene are ENHRY and SYGVKD.

The chain joins TRBV6-4 to TRBJ2-2, with D hard to call. The CDR3 totals 14 residues. Germline CDR1 MRHNA, CDR2 SNTAGT. Trimming left V 1 base short and J 3 bases short, with 6 bases between. The CDR3 protein is CASSDWLDTGELFF. CDR3 DNA sequence: TGTGCCAGCAGTGACTGGCTAGACACCGGGGAGCTGTTTTTT.

The chain joins TRBV5-1 to TRBJ1-1, with TRBD1 matching 10 bases. The CDR3 is 16 residues long. Losses at the gene ends were 4 bases for V and 4 bases for J; bases not matched to a gene: 10. CDR1 is SGHRS and CDR2 is YFSETQ in the germline V gene. CDR3 nucleotides: TGCGCCAGCAGCAAAGGGACAGGGGCATGGAGCACTGAAGCTTTCTTT. Translation gives CASSKGTGAWSTEAFF.

This chain connects TRBV2 to TRBJ2-5; 8 nucleotides match TRBD1. J was trimmed by 5 bases and V by 6 bases; bases with no gene match: 5. The CDR3 runs 13 residues. The V gene's germline CDR1 is SNHLY and CDR2 FYNNEI. The CDR3 loop reads CASRARGLETQYF. The CDR3 region has the DNA TGTGCCAGCAGAGCCAGGGGGCTGGAGACCCAGTACTTC.

The chain joins TRBV4-1 to TRBJ2-1; D is tentatively TRBD1 or TRBD2 (6 bases each). The CDR3 totals 16 residues. Germline assignment: CDR1 MGHRA and CDR2 YSYEKL. Trimming took off 3 bases at V and 2 bases at J, with 14 bases between the two ends. The CDR3 loop is CASSHPGAYTYNEQFF. The CDR3 DNA reads TGCGCCAGCAGCCACCCGGGGGCGTATACCTACAATGAGCAGTTCTTC.

The chain links TRBV11-2 to TRBJ1-1; the D gene is possibly TRBD1 (6 bases). The V end lost 3 bases, the J end lost 3 bases, and 17 bases lay between the germline ends. The CDR3 runs to 16 residues. Germline V gene data show CDR1 as SGHAT and CDR2 as FQNNGV. The chain's CDR3 is CASSLGVGASYTEAFF. CDR3 nucleotide sequence: TGTGCCAGCAGCTTGGGGGTGGGGGCTTCGTACACTGAAGCTTTCTTT.

The chain uses TRBV19 and TRBJ1-5, with D possibly TRBD1 on 5 matching bases. The V gene lost 6 bases and the J gene lost 7 bases, with 19 bases spanning the gap. The CDR3 runs 15 residues. Germline V gene data show CDR1 as LNHDA and CDR2 as SQIVND (reference sequence). The CDR3 sequence is CASSATSGWRQPQHF. CDR3 sequence (DNA): TGTGCCAGTAGCGCAACCTCAGGGTGGAGACAGCCCCAGCATTTT.

The rearrangement joins TRBV5-1 to TRBJ2-2, with TRBD2 identical over 8 bases. This CDR3 has 15 residues. The germline CDR1 and CDR2 sequences are SGHRS and YFSETQ. V shed 4 bases and J 2 bases; nucleotides not matched to a gene: 4. Written as DNA, the CDR3 is TGCGCCAGCAGCGGAGCGGGAGCCAACACCGGGGAGCTGTTTTTT. Protein product: CASSGAGANTGELFF.

The gene calls are TRBV9 and TRBJ2-7; 9 bases match TRBD1. The ends lost 3 bases at V and 1 base at J; junction bases unmatched: 2. Germline assignment: CDR1 SGDLS and CDR2 YYNGEE. This CDR3 has 14 residues. This chain's CDR3 is CASSGTGASYEQYF. The CDR3 bases are TGTGCCAGCAGCGGGACAGGGGCTTCCTACGAGCAGTACTTC.

The chain uses TRBV5-1 and TRBJ2-2, with a possible D match to TRBD1 (7 bases). The CDR3 is 15 residues long. Germline lookup yields CDR1 SGHRS and CDR2 YFSETQ. Trimming stripped 0 bases from V and 4 bases from J, with 10 bases between. CDR3 region: CASSLDRGGTGELFF. The CDR3 bases are TGCGCCAGCAGCTTGGACAGGGGAGGCACCGGGGAGCTGTTTTTT.

This clone is a singleton in its sample. The CDR3 DNA is TGTGCCAGCTCCCCTTGGGGACCTGAGCAGTTCTTC. It encodes CASSPWGPEQFF. The chain recombines TRBV28 with TRBJ2-1; tentatively, D is TRBD1 or TRBD2 (5 bases each). The ends were cut back, 8 bases at V and 9 bases at J, with 14 bases in the middle. The CDR3 is 12 amino acids. Germline V gene data show CDR1 as MDHEN and CDR2 as SYDVKM.

The chain is built from TRBV7-9 and TRBJ1-5, with unresolved D. V dropped 4 bases and J dropped 2 bases, with 6 bases sitting between them. The CDR3 extends over 13 amino acids. Germline CDR1 SEHNR, CDR2 FQNEAQ (reference sequence). CDR3 DNA: TGTGCCAGCAGCTCGGCGGGCAATCAGCCCCAGCATTTT. It codes for CASSSAGNQPQHF.

There are a few counts of this clone. The J gene is TRBJ2-5, the V gene TRBV2; 7 positions match TRBD1. Germline trimming cut 6 bases from V and 3 bases from J; bases unmatched to any gene: 10. Germline V gives CDR1 SNHLY, CDR2 FYNNEI. CDR3 length equals 15 residues. The CDR3, as DNA: TGTGCCAGCAGCCCCGAACAGGGGTGGAAAGAGACCCAGTACTTC. Its protein is CASSPEQGWKETQYF.

The V gene is TRBV30, the J gene TRBJ2-7, with 9 bases fitting TRBD1. The germline V gene has CDR1 GTSNPN and CDR2 SVGIG (reference sequence). This CDR3 spans 15 amino acids. V shed 1 base and J 4 bases; nucleotides not matched to a gene: 8. CDR3 in DNA: TGTGCCTGGAGTGCAGACAGGGGGGCCCAATACGAGCAGTACTTC. It codes for CAWSADRGAQYEQYF.

This chain joins TRBV9 and TRBJ2-1; 13 bases align to TRBD2. The CDR3 has 17 residues. After removal of 2 bases from V and 8 bases from J, the junction contained 10 bases not matched to a gene. From germline, CDR1 is SGDLS and CDR2 YYNGEE. CDR3 nucleotide sequence: TGTGCCAGCAGCGTCGGAGAGGGGACTAGCGGGACGCATGAGCAGTTCTTC. Protein product: CASSVGEGTSGTHEQFF.

The chain links TRBV5-5 to TRBJ2-5; TRBD1 might be the D (5 bases). V lost 4 bases and J 0 bases, leaving 13 bases between the germline ends. Germline V gives CDR1 SGHKS, CDR2 YYEKEE (reference sequence). The CDR3 runs to 15 residues. In DNA, the CDR3 is TGTGCCAGCAGCGGGGCGGCAGGGAACCAAGAGACCCAGTACTTC. Protein product: CASSGAAGNQETQYF.

The CDR3, as DNA: TGTGCCAGCAGGGGGACAGGGAGAACTGAAGCTTTCTTT. Amino acid sequence: CASRGTGRTEAFF. The chain uses TRBV27 and TRBJ1-1; 9 positions agree with TRBD1. V lost 6 bases and J lost 5; bases outside the gene matches: 4. Germline CDR1 is MNHEY and CDR2 is SMNVEV (reference sequence). The CDR3 spans 13 residues.

This chain links TRBV4-2 with TRBJ1-3, with D maybe TRBD1 (5 bases). The CDR3 is 17 residues long. CDR1 is LGHNA and CDR2 is YNFKEQ in the germline V gene. With 0 bases removed from V and 0 bases from J, the gap between germline ends came to 12 bases. The CDR3 protein is CASSQDQRQSSGNTIYF. As DNA, the CDR3 is TGTGCCAGCAGCCAAGATCAGAGACAGAGCTCTGGAAACACCATATATTTT.

The chain couples TRBV6-4 to TRBJ2-6; 12 nucleotides agree with TRBD2. The CDR3 is 16 residues long. Germline-derived CDR1 and CDR2 are MRHNA and SNTAGT. Trimming at V came to 10 bases and at J to 4 bases, leaving 8 bases not matched to a gene. The CDR3 DNA is TGTGCCACCTCGACTAGCGGGAGCTCGGGGGCCAACGTCCTGACTTTC. This translates into CATSTSGSSGANVLTF.

The rearrangement uses TRBV4-2 and TRBJ2-1, with 8 positions matching TRBD1. Trimming cost V 4 bases and J 7 bases; bases outside gene matches: 12. Germline V lookup: CDR1 LGHNA, CDR2 YNFKEQ. This CDR3 is built from 16 residues. CDR3 DNA sequence: TGTGCCAGCAGCCGAGACATAACAGGGGGATGGAATGAGCAGTTCTTC. Residues: CASSRDITGGWNEQFF.

The chain has TRBV5-6 and TRBJ2-1; no clear D. The CDR3 consists of 11 residues. The V and J ends lost 0 bases and 8 bases respectively, with 3 bases between them. Germline V lookup: CDR1 SGHDT, CDR2 YYEEEE. The CDR3 DNA reads as TGTGCCAGCAGCTTGGTGGATGAGCAGTTCTTC. Its translation is CASSLVDEQFF.

The chain uses TRBV18 and TRBJ2-1, with 8 bases aligning to TRBD1. The CDR3 is made up of 16 amino acids. Germline loops: CDR1 KGHSH, CDR2 LQKENI. The V and J ends lost 6 bases and 2 bases, in that order; junction bases with no gene match: 9. In nucleotides, the CDR3 is TGTGCCAGCTCCCGACAGGGGATAGAAACCTACAATGAGCAGTTCTTC. Amino acid sequence: CASSRQGIETYNEQFF.

CDR3 sequence (DNA): TGTGCCAGCAGGGCGGGAGGAAACTCTGGAAACACCATATATTTT. Amino acid sequence: CASRAGGNSGNTIYF. This chain links TRBV6-5 with TRBJ1-3; D gene unclear. Trimming removed 6 bases at V and 0 bases at J, with 12 bases between. The CDR3 length is 15 residues. CDR1 MNHEY and CDR2 SVGAGI come from the germline V gene.

This clone was picked up one time. The V and J genes are TRBV4-2 and TRBJ1-2, with D possibly being TRBD1 (6 bases). There are 13 residues in the CDR3. Deletions cut 5 bases from V and 10 bases from J, with 17 bases between. The V gene's germline CDR1 is LGHNA and CDR2 YNFKEQ. This CDR3 is CASSLVQGIDYTF. The CDR3 DNA follows: TGTGCCAGCAGCTTGGTTCAGGGGATTGACTACACCTTC.

The rearrangement links TRBV2 to TRBJ1-6; TRBD1 is a possible D gene (6 bases). Trimming left V 6 bases short and J 10 bases short, with 19 bases between. Per germline, CDR1 SNHLY and CDR2 FYNNEI. The CDR3 consists of 15 residues. The CDR3 bases are TGTGCCAGCAGGGGGGCCCCACTCCGGGGCTCACCCCTCCACTTT. Translating it yields CASRGAPLRGSPLHF.

The chain has TRBV7-9 and TRBJ2-1; 10 positions agree with TRBD1. Unmatched junction bases numbered 8, after V lost 5 bases and J lost 4 bases. The CDR3 is made up of 16 amino acids. Germline lookup yields CDR1 SEHNR and CDR2 FQNEAQ (reference sequence). CDR3 sequence (DNA): TGTGCCAGCAGCCCCGGGACAGGGGCCCGGTACAATGAGCAGTTCTTC. Translating gives CASSPGTGARYNEQFF.

The chain employs TRBV29-1 and TRBJ2-1, with TRBD2 as a possible D gene (6 bases). The CDR3 is 14 amino acids. Germline assignment: CDR1 SQVTM and CDR2 ANQGSEA. V lost 6 bases to trimming and J lost 4 bases, with 16 bases between them. The CDR3 DNA is TGCAGCGTCTTAGGAGGGAGGACTTACAATGAGCAGTTCTTC. Its protein is CSVLGGRTYNEQFF.